Listed below are T cell receptor beta chains from one sample, sequenced in a study of blood T cell repertoires in COVID-19. Measured with immunoSEQ multiplex PCR; TCRdb has only the in-frame clones, and not every one. Seen here are about 240,000 clones, roughly 82% observed once, and the top ten hold about 4.8%. Sequenced input: peripheral blood. Receptors were obtained from a woman in her sixties or seventies with acute or convalescent COVID-19. The CDR3 runs from the conserved cysteine through the conserved F or W. D genes are given only for firm matches. Clone size is not always given. Where it is, it says once, few, many or a class for expanded clones.

TRBJ1-1,14,NA,TRBV6-5,NA,CASSYSGGNTEAFF,TGTGCCAGCAGTTACTCAGGGGGAAACACTGAAGCTTTCTTT
TRBJ2-3,16,NA,TRBV5-1,TRBD1,CASSLPGQPSTDTQYF,TGCGCCAGCAGCTTGCCGGGACAGCCTAGCACAGATACGCAGTATTTT
TRBJ2-3,15,NA,TRBV6-5,NA,CASSYSGLSTDTQYF,TGTGCCAGCAGTTACTCTGGACTTAGCACAGATACGCAGTATTTT
TRBJ2-3,12,NA,TRBV7-9,NA,CASGLELDTQYF,TGTGCCAGCGGACTGGAGTTAGATACGCAGTATTTT
TRBJ1-1,13,NA,TRBV12-3/TRBV12-4,NA,CASSFSPTTEAFF,TGTGCCAGCAGTTTTAGCCCCACGACTGAAGCTTTCTTT
TRBJ1-3,14,NA,TRBV6-5,NA,CASRRQYSGNTIYF,TGTGCCAGCAGAAGACAGTACTCTGGAAACACCATATATTTT
TRBJ2-7,16,NA,TRBV27,NA,CASSLRGSRVSYEQYF,TGTGCCAGCAGTTTACGGGGTAGCCGAGTGAGCTACGAGCAGTACTTC
TRBJ1-1,15,NA,TRBV10-3,NA,CAISESQGRGTEAFF,TGTGCCATCAGTGAGTCTCAGGGGCGAGGAACTGAAGCTTTCTTT
TRBJ1-6,11,few,TRBV27,TRBD1,CDGQVPSPLHF,TGTGACGGACAGGTCCCCTCACCCCTCCACTTT
TRBJ2-6,17,NA,TRBV5-1,TRBD1,CASSIGQGAGGANVLTF,TGCGCCAGCAGCATCGGACAGGGGGCGGGTGGGGCCAACGTCCTGACTTTC
TRBJ2-3,17,NA,TRBV5-6,TRBD2,CASSLPPPGTRASTQYF,TGTGCCAGCAGCTTGCCACCTCCAGGGACTAGAGCCTCCACGCAGTATTTT
TRBJ2-1,15,NA,TRBV6-2/TRBV6-3,TRBD2,CASSLLAGGYNEQFF,TGTGCCAGCAGCCTCCTAGCGGGGGGTTACAATGAGCAGTTCTTC
TRBJ2-2,15,NA,TRBV5-4,NA,CASSLGGLPTGELFF,TGTGCCAGCAGCCTAGGGGGTCTCCCAACCGGGGAGCTGTTTTTT
TRBJ1-1,14,NA,TRBV14,NA,CASSQLFGDTEAFF,TGTGCCAGCAGCCAACTATTCGGGGACACTGAAGCTTTCTTT
TRBJ2-3,15,NA,TRBV4-2,TRBD1,CASSAQVGQTDTQYF,TGTGCCAGCAGCGCACAAGTGGGACAGACAGATACGCAGTATTTT
TRBJ1-2,14,NA,TRBV7-2,TRBD1,CASTHGQGAYGYTF,TGTGCCAGCACCCACGGACAGGGAGCCTATGGCTACACCTTC
TRBJ2-2,15,NA,TRBV5-6,NA,CASSLRGIWTGELFF,TGTGCCAGCAGCTTGCGAGGGATTTGGACCGGGGAGCTGTTTTTT
TRBJ1-5,13,NA,TRBV18,NA,CASSPSREQPQHF,TGTGCCAGCTCACCGTCCAGGGAACAGCCCCAGCATTTT
TRBJ2-7,15,NA,TRBV11-3,TRBD2,CASSPRLAGDTEQYF,TGTGCCAGCAGCCCGAGACTAGCGGGAGATACCGAGCAGTACTTC
TRBJ1-2,14,NA,TRBV7-9,TRBD1,CASNTGDRVYGYTF,TGTGCCAGCAACACAGGGGATCGAGTCTATGGCTACACCTTC
TRBJ2-2,12,NA,TRBV9,NA,CASSRTDRELFF,TGTGCCAGCAGCAGGACTGATCGGGAGCTGTTTTTT
TRBJ2-3,12,NA,TRBV7-2,NA,CASSSYTDTQYF,TGTGCCAGCAGCTCCTACACAGATACGCAGTATTTT
TRBJ2-1,16,NA,TRBV28,TRBD2,CASSPRLAVSYNEQFF,TGTGCCAGCAGTCCGAGACTAGCGGTTTCCTACAATGAGCAGTTCTTC
TRBJ2-5,15,once,TRBV7-6,TRBD2,CASSLLAGTGNAQYF,TGTGCCAGCAGCTTATTAGCGGGGACTGGGAACGCCCAGTACTTC
TRBJ2-2,11,NA,TRBV7-2,NA,CASSFPGELFF,TGTGCCAGCAGCTTCCCAGGGGAGCTGTTTTTT
TRBJ1-6,16,NA,TRBV6-1,NA,CASSEATGRGGSPLHF,TGTGCCAGCAGTGAAGCAACGGGCAGGGGTGGTTCACCCCTCCACTTT
TRBJ2-2,15,few,TRBV25-1,TRBD1,CASSEGTGNTGELFF,TGTGCCAGCAGTGAAGGGACAGGGAACACCGGGGAGCTGTTTTTT
TRBJ1-1,13,few,TRBV5-1,TRBD1,CASTDRAGTEAFF,TGCGCCAGTACCGACAGGGCCGGCACTGAAGCTTTCTTT
TRBJ2-3,14,NA,TRBV5-1,TRBD2,CASSWLAGTDTQYF,TGCGCCAGCAGCTGGCTAGCGGGCACAGATACGCAGTATTTT
TRBJ2-7,15,NA,TRBV6-2/TRBV6-3,NA,CASSYSMSGRDEQYF,TGTGCCAGCAGTTACTCGATGAGTGGCAGGGACGAGCAGTACTTC
TRBJ2-1,17,once,TRBV3-1/TRBV3-2,NA,CASSQDPGGAGYNEQFF,TGTGCCAGCAGCCAAGATCCCGGGGGAGCCGGGTACAATGAGCAGTTCTTC
TRBJ2-7,13,once,TRBV18,NA,CASSSNARDEQYF,TGTGCCAGCTCATCCAACGCCAGGGACGAGCAGTACTTC
TRBJ2-3,14,NA,TRBV6-5,NA,CASSLEGSTDTQYF,TGTGCCAGCAGTTTAGAGGGTTCCACAGATACGCAGTATTTT
TRBJ2-3,16,NA,TRBV7-9,NA,CASSSTGQTSTDTQYF,TGTGCCAGCAGCTCCACAGGACAGACGAGCACAGATACGCAGTATTTT
TRBJ2-7,16,NA,TRBV7-2,NA,CASSLSSGQSPYEQYF,TGTGCCAGCAGCTTATCTTCCGGACAGTCACCCTACGAGCAGTACTTC
TRBJ1-2,15,NA,TRBV6-5,TRBD1,CASSYLAGQGIGYTF,TGTGCCAGCAGTTACCTTGCGGGACAGGGGATTGGCTACACCTTC
TRBJ1-1,16,once,TRBV18,NA,CASSPSGPDLGTEAFF,TGTGCCAGCTCACCTTCCGGGCCGGACTTGGGCACTGAAGCTTTCTTT